This T cell receptor (beta chain) was retrieved from a study of early T cells in non-severe SARS-CoV-2 infection. This clonotype has ten or more counts. Each CDR3 protein gets one entry after TCRdb re-called the 5' RACE reads with MiXCR. The repertoire holds over 9,000 distinct CDR3 sequences, around 4.9% seen once, with 9.9% in the top ten. Specimen: whole blood. This clonotype was sampled from an adult who was a healthcare worker with PCR-confirmed SARS-CoV-2 infection or an uninfected control (not recorded which).

CDR3 nucleotide sequence: TGTGCCAGCAGCTCCTATACAGGGTACGATGGAAAACTGTTTTTT. Protein product: CASSSYTGYDGKLFF. The gene calls are TRBV11-2 and TRBJ1-4, with D possibly TRBD1 on 6 matching bases. The CDR3 covers 15 residues. Trimming removed 4 bases from V and 10 bases from J, with 19 bases in between. CDR1 and CDR2 from the germline V gene are SGHAT and FQNNGV.